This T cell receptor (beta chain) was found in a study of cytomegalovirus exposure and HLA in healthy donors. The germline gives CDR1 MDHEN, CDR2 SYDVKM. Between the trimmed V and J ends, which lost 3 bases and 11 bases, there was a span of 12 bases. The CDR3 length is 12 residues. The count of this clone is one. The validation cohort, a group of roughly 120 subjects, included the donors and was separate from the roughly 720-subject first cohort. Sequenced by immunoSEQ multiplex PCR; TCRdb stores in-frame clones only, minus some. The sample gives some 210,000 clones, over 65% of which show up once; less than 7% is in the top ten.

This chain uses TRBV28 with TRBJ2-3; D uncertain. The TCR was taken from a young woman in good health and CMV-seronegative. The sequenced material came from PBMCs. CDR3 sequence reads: CASSFFSRLQYF. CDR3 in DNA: TGTGCCAGCAGTTTTTTTTCTCGGTTGCAGTATTTT.